The rows below give T cell receptor beta chains drawn from one sample of a study of monozygotic twins with inflammatory bowel disease. TCRdb reprocessed the 5' RACE reads and reports one entry per CDR3 protein, with no DNA. In all, the sample yields 200,000 to 250,000 distinct CDR3 sequences. What was sequenced was blood. Receptors originate from a human donor with ulcerative colitis or Crohn's disease, or a healthy co-twin of an affected twin (not recorded which). CDR3s include the opening cysteine and the closing phenylalanine or tryptophan.

j_gene: TRBJ1-1; v_gene: TRBV18; CDR3aa: CASYQGAITEAFF
j_gene: TRBJ1-3; v_gene: TRBV20-1; CDR3aa: CSARGEGSSGNTIYF
j_gene: TRBJ2-5; v_gene: TRBV20-1; CDR3aa: CSARSQETQYF
j_gene: TRBJ2-7; v_gene: TRBV24-1; CDR3aa: CATSEGPYEQYF
j_gene: TRBJ1-3; v_gene: TRBV9; CDR3aa: CASSPRSRGGGNTIYF
j_gene: TRBJ1-6; v_gene: TRBV18; CDR3aa: CASSPGGDSPLHF
j_gene: TRBJ2-1; v_gene: TRBV11-2; CDR3aa: CASSLVGGVNNEQFF
j_gene: TRBJ2-7; v_gene: TRBV18; CDR3aa: CASSPRGADSEQYF
j_gene: TRBJ1-1; v_gene: TRBV5-5; CDR3aa: CASSLLPAEAFF
j_gene: TRBJ1-5; v_gene: TRBV30; CDR3aa: CAWRTGTGNQPQHF
j_gene: TRBJ2-2; v_gene: TRBV6-5; CDR3aa: CASSYGHDGELFF
j_gene: TRBJ2-2; v_gene: TRBV28; CDR3aa: CASSLRVPGELFF
j_gene: TRBJ2-5; v_gene: TRBV6-5; CDR3aa: CASSSHSETQYF
j_gene: TRBJ2-1; v_gene: TRBV12-3/TRBV12-4; CDR3aa: CASLDRTGGYNEQFF
j_gene: TRBJ2-1; v_gene: TRBV18; CDR3aa: CASSPPIPNEQFF
j_gene: TRBJ1-6; v_gene: TRBV6-5; CDR3aa: CASSTKGWNSPLHF
j_gene: TRBJ2-1; v_gene: TRBV6-2/TRBV6-3; CDR3aa: CASGSGNKGGEQFF
j_gene: TRBJ2-3; v_gene: TRBV12-3/TRBV12-4; CDR3aa: CASGSSGLDTQYF
j_gene: TRBJ1-1; v_gene: TRBV7-9; CDR3aa: CASSSSMRSLNTEAFF
j_gene: TRBJ2-3; v_gene: TRBV7-3; CDR3aa: CASSSSGGRGDTQYF
j_gene: TRBJ1-2; v_gene: TRBV6-5; CDR3aa: CASSYGPRDGYTF
j_gene: TRBJ2-3; v_gene: TRBV7-3; CDR3aa: CASSPYPGLAGFTDTQYF
j_gene: TRBJ1-5; v_gene: TRBV20-1; CDR3aa: CSASGGYNQPQHF
j_gene: TRBJ2-3; v_gene: TRBV5-1; CDR3aa: CASSAAAGTRADTQYF
j_gene: TRBJ2-7; v_gene: TRBV20-1; CDR3aa: CSAISRGSGISSGEQYF
j_gene: TRBJ2-1; v_gene: TRBV15; CDR3aa: CATSRDSNTGGIYNEQFF
j_gene: TRBJ2-5; v_gene: TRBV20-1; CDR3aa: CSARGPDQETQYF
j_gene: TRBJ2-5; v_gene: TRBV10-2; CDR3aa: CASSPGLQYQETQYF
j_gene: TRBJ2-1; v_gene: TRBV28; CDR3aa: CASSPQGGHGVYNEQFF
j_gene: TRBJ2-1; v_gene: TRBV4-2; CDR3aa: CASSQEPSLYPVPSGGSYNEQFF
j_gene: TRBJ2-2; v_gene: TRBV28; CDR3aa: CASGAVNTGELFF
j_gene: TRBJ2-3; v_gene: TRBV5-1; CDR3aa: CASSLVSSGTDTQYF
j_gene: TRBJ2-3; v_gene: TRBV4-1; CDR3aa: CASSQVIGYTDTQYF
j_gene: TRBJ2-3; v_gene: TRBV29-1; CDR3aa: CSVEPTGISTDTQYF
j_gene: TRBJ2-7; v_gene: TRBV4-3; CDR3aa: CASSQDQRNQGINEQYF
j_gene: TRBJ2-7; v_gene: TRBV20-1; CDR3aa: CSARDITYEQYF